These 4 T cell receptor beta chains were all obtained from the same sample, sequenced in a study of cytomegalovirus exposure and HLA in healthy donors. Vbeta (60) and Jbeta (13) primers were used in the PCR. Libraries were prepared by immunoSEQ multiplex PCR; TCRdb keeps only in-frame clonotypes and omits some of them. The top ten hold around 5.2% of the sample, which has about 150,000 clones, about 84% seen once. The specimen was PBMCs. The receptors here all came from a middle-aged woman in good health and CMV-seropositive.

The chain is built from TRBV14 and TRBJ2-7; 8 positions agree with TRBD2. The CDR3 consists of 17 residues. Germline CDR1 and CDR2: SGHDN and FVKESK. J was trimmed by 7 bases and V by 4 bases; bases with no gene match: 18. DNA of the CDR3: TGTGCCAGCAGCCCGACTCATCTAGCGGGCCCCGCGGAAGAGCAGTACTTC. This translates into CASSPTHLAGPAEEQYF.

The genes are TRBV11-1 and TRBJ2-1; 11 nucleotides agree with TRBD2. The CDR3 length is 17 residues. Unmatched junction bases numbered 6, after V lost 1 base and J lost 4 bases. Germline V CDR1 and CDR2: SGHAT, FQDESV (reference sequence). The CDR3 reads CASSLDPSGRQYNEQFF. The CDR3 DNA sequence: TGTGCCAGCAGCTTAGACCCTAGCGGGAGGCAATACAATGAGCAGTTCTTC. Full variable domain (missing parts from reference TRBV11-1 and TRBJ2-1): EAEVAQSPRYKITEKSQAVAFWCDPISGHATLYWYRQILGQGPELLVQFQDESVVDDSQLPKDRFSAERLKGVDSTLKIQPAELGDSAMYLCASSLDPSGRQYNEQFFGPGTRLTVL.

This chain links TRBV5-1 with TRBJ1-1; D is uncertain. The germline V gene encodes CDR1 SGHRS and CDR2 YFSETQ. The germline V and J ends were trimmed by 2 bases and 1 base, with 9 bases remaining between them. This CDR3 is built from 14 residues. CDR3: CASSFLTTNTEAFF. CDR3 coding DNA: TGCGCCAGCAGCTTCCTTACAACGAACACTGAAGCTTTCTTT.

The rearrangement links TRBV28 to TRBJ2-6; 7 nucleotides align to TRBD1. Germline-derived CDR1 and CDR2 are MDHEN and SYDVKM. V shed 7 bases, J shed 0 bases, and the junction held 3 bases outside the gene matches. This CDR3 is 15 amino acids long. The CDR3 sequence is CASKGGSSGANVLTF. The CDR3 DNA reads as TGTGCCAGCAAAGGGGGCAGCTCTGGGGCCAACGTCCTGACTTTC.